This T cell receptor beta chain was recorded in a study of cytomegalovirus exposure and HLA in healthy donors. The CDR3 covers 14 residues. The germline CDR1 and CDR2 sequences are SGDLS and YYNGEE. V lost 6 bases, J lost 4 bases, and 13 bases lay in between. The PCR employed 60 Vbeta primers together with 13 Jbeta primers. The data were produced by immunoSEQ multiplex PCR, yet TCRdb's version contains in-frame clones alone and is incomplete. The sample lists over 150,000 clones; about 80% were seen once. This clonotype was sampled from a woman aged 30 to 39 in good health and CMV-seronegative. This chain connects TRBV9 to TRBJ2-2, with a tentative D call TRBD1 (5 bases). The source material was PBMCs. The CDR3 protein is CASITWGGTGELFF. The CDR3 DNA sequence: TGTGCCAGCATCACTTGGGGCGGCACCGGGGAGCTGTTTTTT. The full variable domain, completed using reference TRBV9 and TRBJ2-2, is DSGVTQTPKHLITATGQRVTLRCSPRSGDLSVYWYQQSLDQGLQFLIQYYNGEERAKGNILERFSAQQFPDLHSELNLSSLELGDSALYFCASITWGGTGELFFGEGSRLTVL.